This entry lists 18 T cell receptor beta chains sequenced from one sample in a study of cytomegalovirus exposure and HLA in healthy donors. 60 Vbeta and 13 Jbeta primers were used in PCR. Assay used: immunoSEQ multiplex PCR; TCRdb lists only in-frame clones, some missing. The sample has over 110,000 clones; 75% to 80% are singletons. The sample was PBMCs. These receptors were obtained from a woman between 35 and 50 years old in good health and CMV-seropositive.

The chain employs TRBV27 and TRBJ2-5, with no clear D. The CDR3 has 13 residues. The V gene lost 2 bases and the J gene lost 5 bases, with 9 bases spanning the gap. Germline CDR1 is MNHEY and CDR2 is SMNVEV (reference sequence). The CDR3 loop is CASSLRVRETQYF. The DNA for the CDR3 is TGTGCCAGCAGTTTACGGGTCCGGGAGACCCAGTACTTC.

V usage is TRBV6-5 and J usage is TRBJ2-3; D unclear. Germline lookup yields CDR1 MNHEY and CDR2 SVGAGI. Between the trimmed V and J ends, which lost 7 bases and 6 bases, there was a span of 8 bases. The CDR3 is 11 amino acids. Here the CDR3 reads CASTQWDTQYF. DNA of the CDR3: TGTGCCAGCACACAATGGGATACGCAGTATTTT.

This chain uses TRBV7-2 with TRBJ2-1; D remains ambiguous. The V end was cut by 2 bases, the J end by 9 bases, with 5 bases between. The CDR3 totals 11 residues. Germline CDR1 and CDR2: SGHTA and FQGNSA. The CDR3 is CASSLSGEQFF. The CDR3 bases are TGTGCCAGCAGCTTATCGGGTGAGCAGTTCTTC.

This clone has a single count. This rearrangement joins TRBV29-1 to TRBJ2-7; weak D call: TRBD1 (8 bases). CDR3 length equals 15 residues. V shed 5 bases and J shed 6 bases, with 23 bases lying between them. Germline loops: CDR1 SQVTM, CDR2 ANQGSEA. The CDR3 spells CSVSGRQGARLEQYF. The CDR3, as DNA: TGCAGCGTTTCCGGGAGGCAGGGGGCTCGTCTCGAGCAGTACTTC.

The CDR3 region has the DNA TGTGCCAGCAGCCCACGCCTGAGCGGCACAGATACGCAGTATTTT. It is translated as CASSPRLSGTDTQYF. The chain has TRBV7-9 and TRBJ2-3; D is unresolved. V was trimmed by 5 bases and J by 1 base, leaving 13 bases between them. Germline V gene data show CDR1 as SEHNR and CDR2 as FQNEAQ (reference sequence). CDR3 length: 15 residues.

This clone was recorded only once. The chain is built from TRBV11-2 and TRBJ2-5, with D uncertain. Trimming removed 2 bases from V and 4 bases from J, with 5 bases in between. The germline gives CDR1 SGHAT, CDR2 FQNNGV. The CDR3 has 12 amino acids. The CDR3 DNA follows: TGTGCCAGCAGCTTAACGGGAGAGACCCAGTACTTC. It encodes CASSLTGETQYF. Variable domain in full (rest from reference TRBV11-2 and TRBJ2-5): EAGVAQSPRYKIIEKRQSVAFWCNPISGHATLYWYQQILGQGPKLLIQFQNNGVVDDSQLPKDRFSAERLKGVDSTLKIQPAKLEDSAVYLCASSLTGETQYFGPGTRLLVL.

This chain connects TRBV11-3 to TRBJ2-7; D is ambiguous. Germline lookup yields CDR1 SGHNT and CDR2 YENEEA. The V end was cut by 1 base, the J end by 7 bases, with 14 bases between. The CDR3 has 14 residues. CDR3 loop: CASSLGISLEEQYF. Here the CDR3 DNA reads TGTGCCAGCAGCTTAGGTATTTCTCTGGAGGAGCAGTACTTC.

The rearrangement links TRBV27 to TRBJ2-3; TRBD2 matches 11 bases. Germline-derived CDR1 and CDR2 are MNHEY and SMNVEV (reference sequence). This CDR3 is 16 amino acids long. Trimming removed 7 bases from V and 4 bases from J; junction bases left unmatched: 10. Here the CDR3 DNA reads TGTGCCAGCATGTCTCCTAGCGGGAGGAACTCAGATACGCAGTATTTT. The encoded protein is CASMSPSGRNSDTQYF.

The chain joins TRBV4-2 to TRBJ2-7; D gene unclear. The CDR3 has 12 amino acids. V lost 0 bases and J lost 4, with 4 bases in between. The germline gives CDR1 LGHNA, CDR2 YNFKEQ. CDR3 nucleotides: TGTGCCAGCAGCCAAGATATTTACGAGCAGTACTTC. Translated, it gives CASSQDIYEQYF.

The chain employs TRBV7-3 and TRBJ1-3; 9 bases agree with TRBD1. With V trimmed by 3 bases and J by 10 bases, 13 bases remained unmatched. The CDR3 covers 16 residues. Per germline, CDR1 SGHTA and CDR2 FQGTGA. The CDR3 sequence: CASSLDRDRAQGTIYF. DNA of the CDR3: TGTGCCAGCAGCTTGGATCGGGACAGGGCCCAGGGAACCATATATTTT.

The chain couples TRBV7-9 to TRBJ1-5; unclear D gene. This CDR3 contains 15 residues. Germline CDR1 reads SEHNR; CDR2 reads FQNEAQ (reference sequence). Trimming stripped 5 bases from V and 7 bases from J, with 18 bases between. The chain's CDR3 is CASSKGGQRRQPQHF. CDR3 DNA: TGTGCCAGCAGCAAAGGCGGCCAGCGTCGGCAGCCCCAGCATTTT. Full variable domain (rest looked up from reference TRBV7-9 and TRBJ1-5): DTGVSQNPRHKITKRGQNVTFRCDPISEHNRLYWYRQTLGQGPEFLTYFQNEAQLEKSRLLSDRFSAERPKGSFSTLEIQRTEQGDSAMYLCASSKGGQRRQPQHFGDGTRLSIL.

This clone was seen a handful of times. The chain has TRBV6-5 and TRBJ2-7; a weak D match, TRBD1 (6 bases). This CDR3 contains 11 residues. Germline CDR1 reads MNHEY; CDR2 reads SVGAGI. Trimming removed 5 bases at V and 10 bases at J, with 12 bases between. CDR3 sequence reads: CASSELDSQYF. The CDR3 DNA sequence: TGTGCCAGCAGTGAACTGGACAGCCAGTACTTC.

The V gene is TRBV7-2, the J gene TRBJ2-1, with a tentative D call TRBD2 (5 bases). The germline gives CDR1 SGHTA, CDR2 FQGNSA. The CDR3 length is 13 residues. V lost 4 bases, J lost 3 bases, and 7 bases lay in between. CDR3: CASSSTSYNEQFF. CDR3 bases: TGTGCCAGCAGCTCCACTAGCTACAATGAGCAGTTCTTC.

V gene TRBV6-5 combines with J gene TRBJ1-5; 7 positions match TRBD1. This CDR3 contains 14 residues. Germline CDR1 reads MNHEY; CDR2 reads SVGAGI. The J segment lost 5 bases and the V segment lost 6 bases, leaving 7 bases of the junction unmatched. The CDR3 is CASSPLQGYQPQHF. CDR3 in DNA: TGTGCCAGCAGCCCACTACAGGGGTATCAGCCCCAGCATTTT.

This clone was counted only a few times. This chain uses TRBV6-1 with TRBJ1-1; 7 bases match TRBD1. The V gene's germline CDR1 is MNHNS and CDR2 SASEGT. The CDR3 has 15 residues. Losses at the gene ends were 6 bases for V and 0 bases for J; bases not matched to a gene: 7. In DNA, the CDR3 is TGTGCCAGCAGCCGGGACAGCTCCCTGAACACTGAAGCTTTCTTT. It codes for CASSRDSSLNTEAFF.

In this sample, this clone turned up a few times. The chain couples TRBV19 to TRBJ1-1, with D maybe TRBD1 (6 bases). Germline CDR1 is LNHDA and CDR2 is SQIVND (reference sequence). V gave up 5 bases and J gave up 6 bases, with 19 bases separating them. The CDR3 runs 15 residues. The CDR3 coding sequence is TGTGCCAGTAGTGAACTACAGGGTGGTGTCTCTGAAGCTTTCTTT. Its protein product is CASSELQGGVSEAFF.

The chain couples TRBV2 to TRBJ1-6, with a possible D match to TRBD1 (6 bases). V was clipped by 0 bases and J by 6 bases, with 12 bases between them. The germline V gene encodes CDR1 SNHLY and CDR2 FYNNEI. The CDR3 totals 16 residues. DNA for the CDR3: TGTGCCAGCAGTGAAGCGGGGCAGGGGTTTAATTCACCCCTCCACTTT. It encodes CASSEAGQGFNSPLHF. Full variable domain (rest looked up from reference TRBV2 and TRBJ1-6): EPEVTQTPSHQVTQMGQEVILRCVPISNHLYFYWYRQILGQKVEFLVSFYNNEISEKSEIFDDQFSVERPDGSNFTLKIRSTKLEDSAMYFCASSEAGQGFNSPLHFGNGTRLTVT.

The rearrangement joins TRBV2 to TRBJ1-2; TRBD1 might be the D (5 bases). V lost 6 bases, J lost 0 bases, and 14 bases lay in between. The CDR3 sequence is 15 residues long. Germline V gives CDR1 SNHLY, CDR2 FYNNEI. CDR3 coding DNA: TGTGCCAGCAGACCTCCTGGGGCCCCTAACTATGGCTACACCTTC. Translation: CASRPPGAPNYGYTF.